The 17 T cell receptor beta chains below were found in one sample sequenced in a study of post-analysis software for immune sequencing data. The study, taken as a whole, reports: Four or five TRBV segments were more frequent in patients than controls; TRBV5-6, TRBV5-1 and TRBV20-1 belonged to this group.

Carried by the TCR beta cDNA libraries were unique molecular identifiers. MiXCR was run by TCRdb on the PCR reads, yielding one entry per CDR3 protein. This table has some 890,000 distinct CDR3 sequences, around 50% appearing once. Their target antigens are unknown. Material for sequencing was blood. Source of these receptors: a girl between 10 and 17 years old with multiple sclerosis.

This chain links TRBV4-1 with TRBJ2-1, with TRBD2 matching 11 bases. The CDR3 totals 19 residues. Looked up from germline, CDR1 is MGHRA and CDR2 is YSYEKL. The V and J ends lost 0 bases and 3 bases, in that order; junction bases with no gene match: 10. The CDR3 nucleotides read TGCGCCAGCAGCCAAGATGATTACGCACTAGCGGGGGACTACAATGAGCAGTTCTTC. Protein sequence: CASSQDDYALAGDYNEQFF.

The chain joins TRBV7-9 to TRBJ2-1, with TRBD1 as a possible D gene (6 bases). Trimming removed 0 bases from V and 1 base from J, with 10 bases in between. CDR1 and CDR2 (germline): SEHNR, FQNEAQ (reference sequence). CDR3 length: 16 amino acids. The chain's CDR3 is CASSLAPGTSYNEQFF. The CDR3 bases are TGTGCCAGCAGCTTAGCACCCGGGACATCCTACAATGAGCAGTTCTTC.

The V and J genes are TRBV7-2 and TRBJ2-1; 12 bases line up with TRBD2. The CDR3 spans 19 residues. The germline gives CDR1 SGHTA, CDR2 FQGNSA. Trimming removed 5 bases from V and 9 bases from J; junction bases left unmatched: 20. CDR3 DNA sequence: TGTGCCAGCAGCCGCATCCTCCGACTAGCGGGAGAGGAATGGGGTGAGCAGTTCTTC. Residues: CASSRILRLAGEEWGEQFF. Based on the CDR3 plus reference TRBV7-2 and TRBJ2-1, the full variable domain is GAGVSQSPSNKVTEKGKDVELRCDPISGHTALYWYRQSLGQGLEFLIYFQGNSAPDKSGLPSDRFSAERTGGSVSTLTIQRTQQEDSAVYLCASSRILRLAGEEWGEQFFGPGTRLTVL.

J is TRBJ2-1 and V is TRBV12-3 or TRBV12-4; D is ambiguous. Trimming cost V 2 bases and J 10 bases, with 6 bases left between them. This CDR3 has 11 amino acids. CDR3 bases: TGTGCCAGCAGTTTAATAGGGGAGCAGTTCTTC. Its protein product is CASSLIGEQFF.

J is TRBJ1-2 and V is TRBV9, with unresolved D. Germline V CDR1 and CDR2: SGDLS, YYNGEE. The CDR3 consists of 13 residues. Trimming left V 0 bases short and J 10 bases short, with 13 bases between. The CDR3 DNA is TGTGCCAGCAGCGTAGGCCTCAGTTCTTTCTACACCTTC. Protein product: CASSVGLSSFYTF. The full variable domain, completed using reference TRBV9 and TRBJ1-2, is DSGVTQTPKHLITATGQRVTLRCSPRSGDLSVYWYQQSLDQGLQFLIQYYNGEERAKGNILERFSAQQFPDLHSELNLSSLELGDSALYFCASSVGLSSFYTFGSGTRLTVV.

The chain is built from TRBV5-1 and TRBJ2-7; TRBD1 might be the D (6 bases). In germline, CDR1 is SGHRS, CDR2 YFSETQ. The CDR3 has 13 amino acids. V lost 3 bases and J 3 bases, leaving 10 bases between the germline ends. CDR3 coding DNA: TGCGCCAGCAGCTACAGGGTAAACTACGAGCAGTACTTC. Amino acid sequence: CASSYRVNYEQYF.

J is TRBJ2-1 and V is TRBV30; D not certain. The CDR3 is 12 amino acids. The V gene lost 1 base and the J gene lost 5 bases, with 6 bases spanning the gap. The germline gives CDR1 GTSNPN, CDR2 SVGIG (reference sequence). The CDR3 DNA is TGTGCCTGGAGTGCCTACAACAATGAGCAGTTCTTC. Translation: CAWSAYNNEQFF.

This clonotype occurred a few times. This rearrangement joins TRBV29-1 to TRBJ2-4, with TRBD1 identical over 7 bases. The CDR3 is made up of 15 amino acids. Losses at the gene ends were 4 bases for V and 2 bases for J; bases not matched to a gene: 8. Germline assignment: CDR1 SQVTM and CDR2 ANQGSEA. As DNA, the CDR3 is TGCAGCGTTGCCCTCCCGACAGGGACCAAAAACATTCAGTACTTC. It specifies CSVALPTGTKNIQYF.

J is TRBJ2-1 and V is TRBV7-8; 9 bases are shared with TRBD2. The CDR3 length is 15 residues. J was trimmed by 7 bases and V by 1 base; bases with no gene match: 5. The germline V gene encodes CDR1 SGHVS and CDR2 FQNEAQ. CDR3 residues: CASSLESGRSNEQFF. CDR3 bases: TGTGCCAGCAGCTTAGAGAGCGGGAGGTCGAATGAGCAGTTCTTC.

The V gene is TRBV29-1, the J gene TRBJ2-3, with 9 bases fitting TRBD2. With V trimmed by 4 bases and J by 4 bases, 6 bases remained unmatched. This CDR3 spans 14 amino acids. The germline V gene encodes CDR1 SQVTM and CDR2 ANQGSEA. CDR3 in DNA: TGCAGCGTTGGAAAAGCGGGAGGTTCAGATACGCAGTATTTT. Protein: CSVGKAGGSDTQYF.

The chain couples TRBV12-3 or TRBV12-4 to TRBJ1-1; no firm D call. The CDR3 runs 11 residues. V was shortened by 3 bases and J by 5 bases, with 4 bases between the two germline ends. The CDR3: CASSFSTEAFF. DNA of the CDR3: TGTGCCAGCAGTTTTTCGACTGAAGCTTTCTTT.

J is TRBJ2-1 and V is TRBV29-1; possibly TRBD1 for D (5 bases). Trimming stripped 2 bases from V and 3 bases from J, with 17 bases between. The V gene's germline CDR1 is SQVTM and CDR2 ANQGSEA. This CDR3 has 16 amino acids. CDR3 sequence reads: CSVESQGPLFYNEQFF. CDR3 bases: TGCAGCGTTGAATCCCAGGGCCCCCTTTTCTACAATGAGCAGTTCTTC.

V usage is TRBV20-1 and J usage is TRBJ2-1; TRBD2 matches 11 bases. Germline V gene data show CDR1 as DFQATT and CDR2 as SNEGSKA (reference sequence). Losses at the gene ends were 3 bases for V and 4 bases for J; bases not matched to a gene: 17. The CDR3 has 19 residues. The CDR3 protein is CSASLASGRPAHLYNEQFF. CDR3 bases: TGCAGTGCTAGTTTGGCTAGCGGGAGGCCCGCGCATCTATACAATGAGCAGTTCTTC.

The V gene is TRBV18, the J gene TRBJ2-5; 12 bases are shared with TRBD2. Germline CDR1 reads KGHSH; CDR2 reads LQKENI. This CDR3 has 16 residues. Unmatched junction bases numbered 5, after V lost 2 bases and J lost 4 bases. Here the CDR3 reads CASSPVPGLAGETQYF. The DNA for the CDR3 is TGTGCCAGCTCACCAGTACCGGGACTAGCGGGAGAGACCCAGTACTTC.

J is TRBJ1-5 and V is TRBV29-1, with unresolved D. Germline CDR1 SQVTM, CDR2 ANQGSEA. Trimming stripped 4 bases from V and 6 bases from J, with 19 bases between. There are 15 residues in the CDR3. The CDR3 sequence: CSVGWANGPGQPQHF. The CDR3 DNA follows: TGCAGCGTTGGCTGGGCAAACGGGCCGGGTCAGCCCCAGCATTTT.

The rearrangement links TRBV27 to TRBJ2-2; no definite D call. The CDR3 has 11 residues. V lost 4 bases and J lost 6, with 3 bases in between. Germline lookup yields CDR1 MNHEY and CDR2 SMNVEV (reference sequence). Here the CDR3 DNA reads TGTGCCAGCAGTTATTCCGGGGAGCTGTTTTTT. Amino acid sequence: CASSYSGELFF.

This clonotype was detected a few times. The chain joins TRBV27 to TRBJ1-1, with D possibly matching TRBD1 (5 bases). Germline V gives CDR1 MNHEY, CDR2 SMNVEV (reference sequence). Trimming took off 9 bases at V and 0 bases at J, with 11 bases between the two ends. The CDR3 is made up of 13 amino acids. The CDR3 nucleotides are TGTGCCAGTTTACAGGCTTTGAACACTGAAGCTTTCTTT. Protein sequence: CASLQALNTEAFF.